The 27 T cell receptor beta chains in this list originate from one sample, sequenced in a study of CD4 T cells in relation to SARS-CoV-2 and coronaviruses. Antigens for these TCRs are unknown. Sequencing used immunoSEQ multiplex PCR; TCRdb keeps in-frame clones, though not all of them. Of 30,000 to 40,000 clones listed, under 80% are singletons. Sequenced input: memory CD4+ T cells from PBMCs, cultured in vitro. The receptors originated from an adult with COVID-19.

The CDR3 protein is CASVGGGETQYF. The CDR3 DNA follows: TGTGCCAGCGTCGGGGGGGGAGAGACCCAGTACTTC. The chain is built from TRBV7-9 and TRBJ2-5, with 8 bases aligning to TRBD2. With V trimmed by 8 bases and J by 4 bases, 3 bases remained unmatched. This CDR3 comprises 12 residues. Germline lookup yields CDR1 SEHNR and CDR2 FQNEAQ (reference sequence).

This clone appeared once. The V gene is TRBV5-6, the J gene TRBJ2-5; no clear D. The CDR3 spans 14 residues. The V and J ends lost 4 bases and 5 bases respectively, with 15 bases between them. The germline CDR1 and CDR2 sequences are SGHDT and YYEEEE. In nucleotides, the CDR3 is TGTGCCAGCAGCCCCCTGCTCGGGCGGGAGACCCAGTACTTC. Its protein product is CASSPLLGRETQYF. Drawing the rest from reference TRBV5-6 and TRBJ2-5, the complete variable domain is DAGVTQSPTHLIKTRGQQVTLRCSPKSGHDTVSWYQQALGQGPQFIFQYYEEEERQRGNFPDRFSGHQFPNYSSELNVNALLLGDSALYLCASSPLLGRETQYFGPGTRLLVL.

This clone has just a few counts. This chain links TRBV5-8 with TRBJ1-5; no clear D gene. V was pared by 7 bases and J by 0 bases, with 8 bases between. The CDR3 sequence is 13 residues long. CDR1 and CDR2 (germline): SGHTS, YDEGEE. The CDR3 here is CASSRDSNQPQHF. The CDR3 DNA sequence: TGTGCCAGCTCTAGGGATAGCAATCAGCCCCAGCATTTT.

The table lists this clone with a count of one. The rearrangement links TRBV28 to TRBJ1-2; D perhaps matches TRBD1 (5 bases). The germline V gene encodes CDR1 MDHEN and CDR2 SYDVKM. The CDR3 contains 11 residues. V was shortened by 6 bases and J by 3 bases, with 5 bases between the two germline ends. The chain's CDR3 is CASRQDYGYTF. CDR3 DNA sequence: TGTGCCAGCAGACAGGACTATGGCTACACCTTC.

V is TRBV7-2 and J is TRBJ2-7; 8 bases line up with TRBD1. Germline CDR1 is SGHTA and CDR2 is FQGNSA. Trimming cost V 2 bases and J 6 bases; bases outside gene matches: 9. This CDR3 comprises 15 residues. CDR3 amino acids: CASSLLRQGRGEQYF. The CDR3 bases are TGTGCCAGCAGCTTACTGAGACAGGGGAGAGGCGAGCAGTACTTC.

Here the CDR3 DNA reads TGTGCCAGCAGCTTACTTGTGCAGGGACCCCAGTTTGTGGACATTCAGTACTTC. Its translation: CASSLLVQGPQFVDIQYF. The chain has TRBV7-9 and TRBJ2-4; D possibly uses TRBD1 or TRBD2 (5 bases each). Trimming removed 2 bases from V and 8 bases from J, with 25 bases in between. Germline values: CDR1 SEHNR, CDR2 FQNEAQ (reference sequence). There are 18 residues in the CDR3.

By proportion, this clone is medium-sized. This chain's CDR3 is CASSPGQGGSSYEQYF. The CDR3 DNA reads TGTGCCAGCAGTCCTGGACAGGGGGGAAGCTCCTACGAGCAGTACTTC. The chain is built from TRBV28 and TRBJ2-7; 10 bases fit TRBD1. The CDR3 consists of 16 residues. V lost 5 bases, J lost 0 bases, and 7 bases stayed unmatched. Germline-derived CDR1 and CDR2 are MDHEN and SYDVKM.

CDR3 bases: TGTGCCAGCAGCCGCGACAGGGGGAGCTCCTACGAGCAGTACTTC. Encoded protein: CASSRDRGSSYEQYF. The chain is built from TRBV6-6 and TRBJ2-7; 9 positions agree with TRBD1. There are 15 residues in the CDR3. Germline V gene data show CDR1 as MNHNY and CDR2 as SVGAGI (reference sequence). Trimming at V came to 6 bases and at J to 0 bases, leaving 6 bases not matched to a gene.

The chain combines TRBV3-1 (or the pseudogene TRBV3-2) with TRBJ2-5; D unresolved. The V gene lost 3 bases and the J gene lost 7 bases, with 6 bases spanning the gap. The CDR3 consists of 11 residues. Looked up from germline, CDR1 is LGHDT and CDR2 is YNNKEL (reference sequence). CDR3 bases: TGTGCCAGCAGCCAGGCTTGGACCCAGTACTTC. Encoded protein: CASSQAWTQYF.

V gene TRBV5-1 combines with J gene TRBJ2-7, with 11 bases identical to TRBD2. Germline loops: CDR1 SGHRS, CDR2 YFSETQ. This CDR3 is built from 15 residues. The trim removed 3 bases at V and 7 bases at J, leaving 9 bases unmatched. DNA for the CDR3: TGCGCCAGCAGCTCAACTAGCGGGAGAGCGGGGGAGCAGTACTTC. Protein: CASSSTSGRAGEQYF.

This clone was observed a few times. A junction boundary mismatches the germline segment, possibly from a read error. This chain links TRBV5-6 with TRBJ2-1, with 8 bases lining up with TRBD2. The germline V gene has CDR1 SGHDT and CDR2 YYEEEE. The CDR3 spans 12 residues. The CDR3 coding sequence is TGTGCCAGCAGCTTGTCTACGGGAGGGCCTGTCTTC. The encoded protein is CASSLSTGGPVF.

The chain uses TRBV25-1 and TRBJ2-7; D gene ambiguous. The germline CDR1 and CDR2 sequences are MGHDK and SYGVNS. This CDR3 has 13 residues. V lost 6 bases, J lost 5 bases, and 14 bases lay in between. CDR3 sequence (DNA): TGTGCCAGCAGCGTAACGGGCACCCACGAGCAGTACTTC. Translating it yields CASSVTGTHEQYF.

The rearrangement uses TRBV6-5 and TRBJ2-7; the match to TRBD1 covers 7 bases. This CDR3 has 13 residues. J lost 3 bases, V lost 4 bases, and 3 bases had no gene match. Looked up from germline, CDR1 is MNHEY and CDR2 is SVGAGI. CDR3 protein: CASSSTGSYEQYF. In DNA, the CDR3 is TGTGCCAGCAGTTCGACAGGGAGCTACGAGCAGTACTTC.

The chain carries TRBV27 and TRBJ2-1; TRBD2 might be the D (5 bases). Germline V gene lookup returns CDR1 MNHEY and CDR2 SMNVEV (reference sequence). Deletions cut 3 bases from V and 2 bases from J, with 14 bases between. The CDR3 is 16 residues long. CDR3 sequence: CASSFGLRLPYNEQFF. The CDR3 nucleotides read TGTGCCAGCAGTTTCGGACTCCGTCTTCCCTACAATGAGCAGTTCTTC.

This clone occurred once. The chain has TRBV6-5 and TRBJ1-1; D is possibly TRBD1 (6 bases). V was pared by 8 bases and J by 4 bases, with 20 bases between. CDR3 length: 15 amino acids. CDR1 and CDR2 (germline): MNHEY, SVGAGI. This CDR3 reads CASHPRGGAATEAFF. DNA for the CDR3: TGTGCCAGCCACCCCAGGGGTGGTGCGGCCACTGAAGCTTTCTTT.

J is TRBJ2-2 and V is TRBV30, with D unclear. This CDR3 contains 15 residues. The ends were cut back, 2 bases at V and 1 base at J, with 11 bases in the middle. The germline V gene encodes CDR1 GTSNPN and CDR2 SVGIG (reference sequence). The CDR3 sequence: CAWSLPAGNTGELFF. CDR3 DNA sequence: TGTGCCTGGAGTCTGCCGGCAGGGAACACCGGGGAGCTGTTTTTT. Supplemented by reference TRBV30 and TRBJ2-2, the full variable domain reads SQTIHQWPATLVQPVGSPLSLECTVEGTSNPNLYWYRQAAGRGLQLLFYSVGIGQISSEVPQNLSASRPQDRQFILSSKKLLLSDSGFYLCAWSLPAGNTGELFFGEGSRLTVL.

This sequence joins TRBV7-2 and TRBJ2-1; the match to TRBD2 covers 8 bases. Germline trimming cut 3 bases from V and 4 bases from J; bases unmatched to any gene: 8. The CDR3 consists of 16 residues. The germline gives CDR1 SGHTA, CDR2 FQGNSA. The CDR3 spells CASSFDSGEGYNEQFF. The CDR3 DNA follows: TGTGCCAGCAGCTTTGATAGCGGGGAGGGATACAATGAGCAGTTCTTC.

The genes are TRBV10-3 and TRBJ1-6; 9 bases match TRBD1. Germline CDR1 and CDR2: ENHRY and SYGVKD. The CDR3 covers 15 residues. Germline trimming cut 2 bases from V and 7 bases from J; bases unmatched to any gene: 3. This chain's CDR3 is CAISEPGTGNSPLHF. The CDR3 DNA follows: TGTGCCATCAGTGAGCCCGGGACAGGGAATTCACCCCTCCACTTT.

The chain combines TRBV6-1 with TRBJ2-4; no clear D gene. Trimming pared 1 base from V and 7 bases from J, leaving 8 bases between. Per the germline V gene, CDR1 is MNHNS and CDR2 is SASEGT. The CDR3 contains 13 residues. The CDR3 DNA follows: TGTGCCAGCAGTGAAGTAAGGTCGAACATTCAGTACTTC. Translation gives CASSEVRSNIQYF.

The rearrangement links TRBV5-1 to TRBJ2-2, with TRBD2 matching 15 bases. The V gene end was trimmed by 0 bases and the J gene end by 6 bases; junction bases not matched to a gene: 9. Germline lookup yields CDR1 SGHRS and CDR2 YFSETQ. The length of the CDR3 is 19 residues. CDR3 sequence (DNA): TGCGCCAGCAGCTTGGAGGGACTAGCGGGAGGACGTTACTCCGGGGAGCTGTTTTTT. Translating gives CASSLEGLAGGRYSGELFF.

The rearrangement joins TRBV2 to TRBJ1-2, with a tentative D call TRBD1 (5 bases). V was cut by 6 bases and J by 7 bases, with 12 bases left in between. Germline CDR1 and CDR2: SNHLY and FYNNEI. The CDR3 is made up of 12 amino acids. The DNA for the CDR3 is TGTGCCAGCAGGACGGGGCTTCGTGGCTACACCTTC. Encoded protein: CASRTGLRGYTF.

The genes are TRBV19 and TRBJ1-5; D may be TRBD1 (6 bases). V was trimmed by 6 bases and J by 1 base, leaving 16 bases between them. Germline CDR1 LNHDA, CDR2 SQIVND (reference sequence). This CDR3 spans 16 amino acids. CDR3 protein: CASSPLRGASNQPQHF. DNA of the CDR3: TGTGCCAGTAGCCCCCTCCGGGGGGCAAGCAATCAGCCCCAGCATTTT. The full variable domain, its missing parts supplied by reference TRBV19 and TRBJ1-5, is DGGITQSPKYLFRKEGQNVTLSCEQNLNHDAMYWYRQDPGQGLRLIYYSQIVNDFQKGDIAEGYSVSREKKESFPLTVTSAQKNPTAFYLCASSPLRGASNQPQHFGDGTRLSIL.

The rearrangement uses TRBV7-3 and TRBJ1-5, with D uncertain. The germline CDR1 and CDR2 sequences are SGHTA and FQGTGA. There are 13 residues in the CDR3. V dropped 5 bases and J dropped 7 bases, with 12 bases sitting between them. The CDR3 coding sequence is TGTGCCAGCAGCCTGGCACACGGGCAGCCCCAGCATTTT. Its protein product is CASSLAHGQPQHF.

The chain is built from TRBV5-6 and TRBJ2-7, with D perhaps TRBD2 (6 bases). CDR3 size: 16 residues. The V end lost 2 bases, the J end lost 1 base, and 16 bases lay between the germline ends. CDR1 SGHDT and CDR2 YYEEEE come from the germline V gene. The DNA of the CDR3 is TGTGCCAGCAGCTTAGCCCGACTAGTGAAGTCCTACGAGCAGTACTTC. It translates to CASSLARLVKSYEQYF.

J is TRBJ1-1 and V is TRBV7-3; unclear D gene. V was shortened by 1 base and J by 0 bases, with 9 bases between the two germline ends. The CDR3 loop spans 15 amino acids. Per germline, CDR1 SGHTA and CDR2 FQGTGA. CDR3 nucleotide sequence: TGTGCCAGCAGCTTAAATCCTGGTATGAACACTGAAGCTTTCTTT. Its protein product is CASSLNPGMNTEAFF.

The CDR3 coding sequence is TGTGCCAGCAGGGGAGCGTCCTCCTACAATGAGCAGTTCTTC. As protein: CASRGASSYNEQFF. This chain links TRBV6-5 with TRBJ2-1; TRBD2 might be the D (5 bases). This CDR3 has 14 residues. The germline V gene encodes CDR1 MNHEY and CDR2 SVGAGI. The V end lost 6 bases, the J end lost 0 bases, and 9 bases lay between the germline ends.

This chain uses TRBV2 with TRBJ2-1; D not resolved. This CDR3 is built from 12 residues. Trimming removed 4 bases from V and 9 bases from J, with 10 bases in between. CDR1 SNHLY and CDR2 FYNNEI come from the germline V gene. The CDR3: CASSGTGPEQFF. The DNA of the CDR3 is TGTGCCAGCAGTGGGACGGGCCCTGAGCAGTTCTTC.